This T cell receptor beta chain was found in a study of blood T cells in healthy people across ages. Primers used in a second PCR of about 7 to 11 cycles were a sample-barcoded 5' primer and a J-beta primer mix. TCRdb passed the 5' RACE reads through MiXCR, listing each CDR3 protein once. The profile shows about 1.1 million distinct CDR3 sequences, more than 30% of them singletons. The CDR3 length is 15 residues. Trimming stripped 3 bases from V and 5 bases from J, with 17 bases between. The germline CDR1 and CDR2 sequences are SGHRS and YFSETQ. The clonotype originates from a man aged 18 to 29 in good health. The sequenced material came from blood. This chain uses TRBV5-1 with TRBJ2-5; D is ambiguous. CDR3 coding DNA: TGCGCCAGCAGCTCGTCCTCGCCAATCAGGGAGACCCAGTACTTC. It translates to CASSSSSPIRETQYF.